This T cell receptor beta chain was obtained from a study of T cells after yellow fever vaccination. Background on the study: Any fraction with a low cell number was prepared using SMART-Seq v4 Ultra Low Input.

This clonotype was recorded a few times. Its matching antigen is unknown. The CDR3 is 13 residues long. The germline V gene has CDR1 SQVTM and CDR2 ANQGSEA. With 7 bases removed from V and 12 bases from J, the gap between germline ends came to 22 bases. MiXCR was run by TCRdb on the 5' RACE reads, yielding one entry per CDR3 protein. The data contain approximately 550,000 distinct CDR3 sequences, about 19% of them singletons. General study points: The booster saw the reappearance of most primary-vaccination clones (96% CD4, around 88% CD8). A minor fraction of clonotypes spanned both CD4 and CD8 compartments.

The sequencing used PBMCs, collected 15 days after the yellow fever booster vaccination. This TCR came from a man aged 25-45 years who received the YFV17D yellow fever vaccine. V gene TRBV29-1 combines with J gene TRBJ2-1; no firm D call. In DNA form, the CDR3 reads TGCAGCGCCCTCCTGCCGTCAACTCAGGCGCAGTTCTTC. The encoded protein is CSALLPSTQAQFF.